This paragraph covers one T cell receptor (beta chain) sequence. Its antigen is unidentified. Healthy donors had no documented immune events, such as infections, while sampled. The source of the sample is a study of identifying expanded T cells in peripheral blood. Study-wide results and limits: About 1.2 clones differed between technical replicates, versus around 15 and 19 over time. Variance in clone template counts between two-week samples significantly increased with total template count across all healthy donors.

The protocol was immunoSEQ multiplex PCR, while the TCRdb copy is restricted to in-frame clones and leaves out a portion. The table records more than 75,000 clones, roughly 90% of them present only once. The CDR3 covers 15 residues. Looked up from germline, CDR1 is MGHRA and CDR2 is YSYEKL. V lost 6 bases to trimming and J lost 0 bases, with 13 bases between them. The sequenced material came from blood. The J gene is TRBJ2-3, the V gene TRBV4-1; a possible D gene is TRBD2 (6 bases). This receptor was obtained from a person between 18 and 75 years old in good health. For the CDR3, the DNA is TGCGCCAGCAGGCGACTCCTAGCGAGCACAGATACGCAGTATTTT. Its protein product is CASRRLLASTDTQYF.